The clone carrying this TCR beta chain was detected ten times or more. The antigen remains undetermined. The authors deemed Graves' hyperthyroidism stable absent ophthalmopathy progression within 18 months. Newly diagnosed patients aged 18 to 65 had hyperthyroidism of under 2 months' duration. It was RNA transcripts that yielded the amplified TCR beta CDR3 regions. The HTBI primer set drove a first-round RT-PCR of the TCR CDR3. TCRdb reprocessed the multiplex PCR reads via MiXCR and lists one record per CDR3 protein. Among 600,000 to 800,000 distinct CDR3 sequences listed, 35% were seen once. Germline CDR1 LNHNV, CDR2 YYDKDF (reference sequence). The ends were cut back, 0 bases at V and 1 base at J, with 10 bases in the middle. The CDR3 is 15 amino acids. The entry originates in a study of T cells in Graves' hyperthyroidism and ophthalmopathy. Points from the study as a whole: A median around six months before onset, the model predicted ophthalmopathy. In the blood, most expanded thyroid clonotypes above 0.001 appeared as well.

This clonotype was obtained from a woman in her thirties or forties with Graves' hyperthyroidism. The specimen was blood. V and J are TRBV15 and TRBJ2-7; maybe TRBD1 (5 bases). The CDR3 nucleotides are TGTGCCACCAGCAGAGAGGCAGGGCGGTCCTACGAGCAGTACTTC. Its protein product is CATSREAGRSYEQYF.